Presented here are 24 T cell receptor beta chains from one specimen sequenced in a study of blood T cell dynamics during melanoma immunotherapy. The time point here: week 3, after first cycle of checkpoint inhibitor. Assay used: immunoSEQ multiplex PCR; TCRdb lists only in-frame clones, some missing. This repertoire shows about 7,600 clones, roughly 84% found once; its top ten account for 5.2%. The source was blood, collected from a patient treated with checkpoint blockade. The receptor set was obtained from a human donor with melanoma.

The rearrangement uses TRBV28 and TRBJ2-7, with D unresolved. Germline values: CDR1 MDHEN, CDR2 SYDVKM. Trimming stripped 4 bases from V and 7 bases from J, with 14 bases between. The CDR3 covers 13 residues. CDR3: CASSSTLRQEQYF. For the CDR3, the DNA is TGTGCCAGCAGTTCGACACTCCGCCAAGAGCAGTACTTC.

This chain connects TRBV5-1 to TRBJ1-2, with 9 bases that match TRBD1. J was trimmed by 2 bases and V by 3 bases; bases with no gene match: 2. CDR1 and CDR2 (germline): SGHRS, YFSETQ. The length of the CDR3 is 14 residues. CDR3 region: CASSSGQGNYGYTF. The CDR3 nucleotides read TGCGCCAGCAGCTCAGGACAGGGGAACTATGGCTACACCTTC.

This chain uses TRBV7-9 with TRBJ1-4, with TRBD1 matching over 7 bases. After removal of 3 bases from V and 8 bases from J, the junction contained 6 bases not matched to a gene. CDR3 length equals 14 residues. From germline, CDR1 is SEHNR and CDR2 FQNEAQ (reference sequence). Here the CDR3 DNA reads TGTGCCAGCAGCTTCCGACAGGGTGGGGAAAAACTGTTTTTT. Protein product: CASSFRQGGEKLFF. Variable domain in full (rest from reference TRBV7-9 and TRBJ1-4): DTGVSQNPRHKITKRGQNVTFRCDPISEHNRLYWYRQTLGQGPEFLTYFQNEAQLEKSRLLSDRFSAERPKGSFSTLEIQRTEQGDSAMYLCASSFRQGGEKLFFGSGTQLSVL.

In its sample, this clone was seen once. This chain links TRBV6-1 with TRBJ1-3; D not certain. This CDR3 comprises 15 residues. Germline CDR1 MNHNS, CDR2 SASEGT. The ends were cut back, 4 bases at V and 1 base at J, with 11 bases in the middle. Here the CDR3 reads CASSVNIQSGNTIYF. CDR3 coding DNA: TGTGCCAGCAGTGTAAACATCCAGTCTGGAAACACCATATATTTT.

The chain employs TRBV7-9 and TRBJ1-4; D unclear. V lost 5 bases, J lost 0 bases, and 10 bases lay in between. CDR1 is SEHNR and CDR2 is FQNEAQ in the germline V gene (reference sequence). The CDR3 spans 15 residues. Here the CDR3 reads CASSPRRTTNEKLFF. The CDR3, as DNA: TGTGCCAGCAGCCCCAGGCGGACAACTAATGAAAAACTGTTTTTT.

This chain connects TRBV27 to TRBJ1-4; a possible D gene is TRBD1 (6 bases). Trimming left V 5 bases short and J 7 bases short, with 14 bases between. CDR1 MNHEY and CDR2 SMNVEV come from the germline V gene (reference sequence). This CDR3 has 14 amino acids. CDR3 sequence (DNA): TGTGCCAGCAGTGCCGGGACAACACCTGAAAAACTGTTTTTT. Encoded protein: CASSAGTTPEKLFF. The full variable domain, in which reference TRBV27 and TRBJ1-4 provide the parts outside the CDR3, is EAQVTQNPRYLITVTGKKLTVTCSQNMNHEYMSWYRQDPGLGLRQIYYSMNVEVTDKGDVPEGYKVSRKEKRNFPLILESPSPNQTSLYFCASSAGTTPEKLFFGSGTQLSVL.

The chain employs TRBV7-9 and TRBJ2-5; tentatively, D is TRBD1 (6 bases). The V end lost 4 bases, the J end lost 5 bases, and 14 bases lay between the germline ends. The CDR3 is made up of 14 amino acids. CDR1 SEHNR and CDR2 FQNEAQ come from the germline V gene (reference sequence). The CDR3 protein is CASSSYRERETQYF. The CDR3 DNA reads as TGTGCCAGCAGCTCTTACAGGGAAAGGGAGACCCAGTACTTC.

This chain joins TRBV19 and TRBJ1-2, with D possibly matching TRBD1 (5 bases). With 3 bases removed from V and 2 bases from J, the gap between germline ends came to 13 bases. Per the germline V gene, CDR1 is LNHDA and CDR2 is SQIVND (reference sequence). The CDR3 sequence is 15 residues long. The chain's CDR3 is CASSISGATNYGYTF. The CDR3 coding sequence is TGTGCCAGTAGTATTAGCGGGGCTACCAACTATGGCTACACCTTC. The whole variable domain, filled in from reference TRBV19 and TRBJ1-2, reads DGGITQSPKYLFRKEGQNVTLSCEQNLNHDAMYWYRQDPGQGLRLIYYSQIVNDFQKGDIAEGYSVSREKKESFPLTVTSAQKNPTAFYLCASSISGATNYGYTFGSGTRLTVV.

The rearrangement joins TRBV18 to TRBJ1-1; a possible D gene is TRBD1 (5 bases). This CDR3 is built from 15 residues. The germline gives CDR1 KGHSH, CDR2 LQKENI. Trimming left V 6 bases short and J 0 bases short, with 14 bases between. CDR3 in DNA: TGTGCCAGCTCCGGGGGAAGGGGCATGAACACTGAAGCTTTCTTT. Translated, it gives CASSGGRGMNTEAFF.

This sequence joins TRBV10-1 and TRBJ1-4, with D unclear. This CDR3 is built from 15 residues. V lost 3 bases and J lost 0, with 8 bases in between. CDR1 is WNHNN and CDR2 is SYGVQD in the germline V gene (reference sequence). In nucleotides, the CDR3 is TGCGCCAGCAGTGATGACTCTGCAACTAATGAAAAACTGTTTTTT. Its protein is CASSDDSATNEKLFF.

The chain employs TRBV6-1 and TRBJ2-7; the match to TRBD1 covers 7 bases. The CDR3 sequence is 15 residues long. J was trimmed by 4 bases and V by 1 base; bases with no gene match: 7. Germline CDR1 MNHNS, CDR2 SASEGT. The CDR3 DNA follows: TGTGCCAGCAGTGAAGGCCCCGGGACAGAGTACGAGCAGTACGTC. Protein sequence: CASSEGPGTEYEQYV.

This rearrangement joins TRBV5-1 to TRBJ2-5, with D perhaps matching TRBD1 (5 bases). The CDR3 length is 14 residues. Germline assignment: CDR1 SGHRS and CDR2 YFSETQ. Trimming shortened V by 0 bases and J by 4 bases, and 10 bases separated the two germline ends. CDR3 sequence reads: CASSLAQGTETQYF. The CDR3 DNA is TGCGCCAGCAGCTTGGCCCAGGGAACAGAGACCCAGTACTTC.

In DNA, the CDR3 is TGTGCCAGCAGCTGGGGGACAGACTATGGCTACACCTTC. Translation: CASSWGTDYGYTF. The V call is TRBV7-9, the J call TRBJ1-2, with TRBD1 matching 7 bases. The germline CDR1 and CDR2 sequences are SEHNR and FQNEAQ (reference sequence). V dropped 4 bases and J dropped 3; count of bases not matched to a gene: 2. The CDR3 sequence is 13 residues long.

The chain employs TRBV18 and TRBJ2-7; unclear D gene. The V end lost 1 base, the J end lost 3 bases, and 7 bases lay between the germline ends. The CDR3 covers 13 residues. In germline, CDR1 is KGHSH, CDR2 LQKENI. The CDR3 spells CASSPRQNYEQYF. CDR3 nucleotide sequence: TGTGCCAGCTCACCACGGCAGAACTACGAGCAGTACTTC.

The chain uses TRBV6-1 and TRBJ1-4; D unclear. The V gene's germline CDR1 is MNHNS and CDR2 SASEGT. V was cut by 3 bases and J by 3 bases, with 14 bases left in between. CDR3 length: 16 amino acids. The CDR3 nucleotides are TGTGCCAGCAGTGATGGCAAAGGGTTCCCTAATGAAAAACTGTTTTTT. Protein sequence: CASSDGKGFPNEKLFF.

The chain recombines TRBV19 with TRBJ1-6; D is unclear. V lost 7 bases and J 10 bases, leaving 14 bases between the germline ends. The CDR3 has 13 amino acids. Germline CDR1 reads LNHDA; CDR2 reads SQIVND (reference sequence). In DNA form, the CDR3 reads TGTGCCAGTACCCTAGGAGGCGAGTCACCCCTCCACTTT. This codes for CASTLGGESPLHF.

The V call is TRBV18, the J call TRBJ2-7, with 16 bases identical to TRBD2. The V segment lost 0 bases and the J segment 0 bases; nucleotides outside the gene matches: 2. This CDR3 region has 18 residues. Germline V gene data show CDR1 as KGHSH and CDR2 as LQKENI. CDR3 loop: CASSPPGLAGGSSYEQYF. The CDR3 nucleotides are TGTGCCAGCTCACCACCGGGACTAGCGGGGGGGAGCTCCTACGAGCAGTACTTC.

In this sample, this clone turned up once. This chain joins TRBV6-6 and TRBJ2-4, with D unclear. V dropped 5 bases and J dropped 2 bases, with 1 base sitting between them. The germline gives CDR1 MNHNY, CDR2 SVGAGI (reference sequence). CDR3 length equals 11 residues. As DNA, the CDR3 is TGTGCCAGCAGTACCAAAAACATTCAGTACTTC. Protein sequence: CASSTKNIQYF.

V gene TRBV10-3 combines with J gene TRBJ2-5; TRBD1 might be the D (5 bases). This CDR3 region has 15 residues. The V gene lost 3 bases and the J gene lost 7 bases, with 18 bases spanning the gap. The germline CDR1 and CDR2 sequences are ENHRY and SYGVKD. CDR3 sequence reads: CAISDRVPGMGTQYF. The CDR3 DNA is TGTGCCATCAGTGACCGGGTCCCAGGGATGGGGACCCAGTACTTC.

The V gene is TRBV21-1, the J gene TRBJ2-7; the table assigns TRBD2, which was not confirmed against the DNA. TRBV21-1 is reported as a pseudogene. The CDR3 contains 15 residues. The CDR3 sequence: CASHLPDIAGGEQYV. CDR3 nucleotide sequence: TGTGCCAGCCACCTACCCGACATAGCGGGTGGTGAGCAGTACGTC.

Here the CDR3 DNA reads TGTGCCAGCAGTCCGGGACAGGGGACTCAGCCCCAGCATTTT. Protein product: CASSPGQGTQPQHF. V usage is TRBV28 and J usage is TRBJ1-5; TRBD1 aligns across 10 bases. CDR3 length: 14 residues. V lost 5 bases, J lost 6 bases, and 4 bases stayed unmatched. The germline gives CDR1 MDHEN, CDR2 SYDVKM.

This chain joins TRBV4-1 and TRBJ1-3; the D is unclear. Per germline, CDR1 MGHRA and CDR2 YSYEKL. The CDR3 loop spans 15 amino acids. The V and J ends lost 4 bases and 0 bases respectively, with 10 bases between them. The CDR3 loop is CASSRGVSSGNTIYF. The CDR3 DNA follows: TGCGCCAGCAGCCGGGGAGTTAGCTCTGGAAACACCATATATTTT.

This chain connects TRBV5-1 to TRBJ1-1; 7 bases are shared with TRBD1. This CDR3 spans 16 amino acids. V was clipped by 1 base and J by 0 bases; unmatched bases: 6. The germline gives CDR1 SGHRS, CDR2 YFSETQ. Here the CDR3 DNA reads TGCGCCAGCAGCTTGACCAGGGGGACCCTGAACACTGAAGCTTTCTTT. Amino acid sequence: CASSLTRGTLNTEAFF.

The chain recombines TRBV30 with TRBJ2-6, with TRBD2 matching 8 bases. Looked up from germline, CDR1 is GTSNPN and CDR2 is SVGIG (reference sequence). V gave up 7 bases and J gave up 2 bases; unmatched junction bases: 1. This CDR3 is built from 13 residues. The CDR3 protein is CASGGPGANVLTF. The CDR3 bases are TGTGCCTCGGGGGGGCCTGGGGCCAACGTCCTGACTTTC.